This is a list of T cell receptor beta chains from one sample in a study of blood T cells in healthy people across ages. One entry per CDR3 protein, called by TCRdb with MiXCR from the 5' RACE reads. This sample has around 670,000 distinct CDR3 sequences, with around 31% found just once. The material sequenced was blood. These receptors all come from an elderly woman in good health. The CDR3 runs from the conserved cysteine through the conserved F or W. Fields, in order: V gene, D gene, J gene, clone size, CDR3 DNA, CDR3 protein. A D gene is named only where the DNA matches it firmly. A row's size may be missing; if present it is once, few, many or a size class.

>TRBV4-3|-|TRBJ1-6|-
TGCGCCAGCAGCCAAGAGCGTTGGGGACCCCTCCACTTT
CASSQERWGPLHF
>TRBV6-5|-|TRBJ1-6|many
TGTGCCAGCAGGACCCTAGGGCGGCATTCACCCCTCCACTTT
CASRTLGRHSPLHF
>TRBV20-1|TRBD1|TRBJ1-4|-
TGCAGTGCTTACGACAGGGACGGGGAAAAACTGTTTTTT
CSAYDRDGEKLFF
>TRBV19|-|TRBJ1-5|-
TGTGCCAGTAGTATTGGATTTGCCAGGGCCCCCCATCAGCCCCAGCATTTT
CASSIGFARAPHQPQHF
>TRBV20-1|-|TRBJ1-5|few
TGCAGTGCTAGATCCCGACGGGATGGCAATCAGCCCCAGCATTTT
CSARSRRDGNQPQHF
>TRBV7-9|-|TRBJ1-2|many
TGTGCCAGCAGCTTAGAAGGGGAAGTCGGCTACACCTTC
CASSLEGEVGYTF
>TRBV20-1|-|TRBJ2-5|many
TGCAGTGCTAGAATGGGGTCGGAGACCCAGTACTTC
CSARMGSETQYF
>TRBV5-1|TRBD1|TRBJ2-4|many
TGCGCCAGCAGCTATAGAATGGGACAGGGGGAGATACTAGCCAAAAACATTCAGTACTTC
CASSYRMGQGEILAKNIQYF
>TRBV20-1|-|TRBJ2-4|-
TGCAGCCCCTTTGCGCCTCTAGCCAAAAACATTCGGTACTTC
CSPFAPLAKNIRYF
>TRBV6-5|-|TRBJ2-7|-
TGTGCCAGTAGCCTCACAAGGCCGATATACAATGAGCAGTACTTC
CASSLTRPIYNEQYF
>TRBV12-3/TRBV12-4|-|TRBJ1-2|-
TGTGCCAGCAGCACCCCAAATGGCTACACCTTC
CASSTPNGYTF
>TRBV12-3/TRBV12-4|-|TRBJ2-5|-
TGTGCCAGCAGTTATCACAGCCAAGAGACCCAGTACTTC
CASSYHSQETQYF
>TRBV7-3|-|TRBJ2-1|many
TGTGCCAGCAGCTTTGTCAGTGTGAGCTCCTACAATGAGCAGTTCTTC
CASSFVSVSSYNEQFF
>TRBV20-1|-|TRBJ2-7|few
TGCAGTGCTAGTGCGCAGGGGGGCTACGAGCAGTACTTC
CSASAQGGYEQYF
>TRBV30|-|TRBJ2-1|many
TGTGCCTGGAGTGTATCGGGGAATCCGTACAATGAGCAGTTCTTC
CAWSVSGNPYNEQFF
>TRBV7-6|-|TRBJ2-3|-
TGTGCCAGCAGCGCTCAGAGATCTACAGATACGCAGTATTTT
CASSAQRSTDTQYF
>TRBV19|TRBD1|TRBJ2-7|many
TGTGCCAGTAGTAACCACGGGACAGGGGGCCTTTACGAGCAGTACTTC
CASSNHGTGGLYEQYF
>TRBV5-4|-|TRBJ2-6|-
TGTACCAGCAGCTTGGAAGGAGCGAGGGGCTCGGGGGCCAACGTCCTGACTTTC
CTSSLEGARGSGANVLTF
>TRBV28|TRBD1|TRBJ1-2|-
TGTGCCAGCAGGGGACACAGGGGAGGCTACACCTTC
CASRGHRGGYTF
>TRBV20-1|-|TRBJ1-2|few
TGCAGTGCTAGGGAGGCCCGCTGGGGGGATGGCTACACCTTC
CSAREARWGDGYTF
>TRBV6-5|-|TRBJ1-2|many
TGTGCCAGCAGACGACAGGAGGGGAACTATGGCTACACCTTC
CASRRQEGNYGYTF
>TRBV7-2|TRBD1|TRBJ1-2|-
TGTGCCAGCAGCCGGACAGGGGCCAGAAACTATGGCTACACCTTC
CASSRTGARNYGYTF
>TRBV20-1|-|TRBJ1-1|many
TGCAAGGCCCGGATGGGGGCATTTGAGACTGAAGCTTTCTTT
CKARMGAFETEAFF
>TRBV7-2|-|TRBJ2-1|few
TGTGCCAGCAGCTTCGACCGGGAAGCGGTTAGCTCCTACAATGAGCAGTTCTTC
CASSFDREAVSSYNEQFF
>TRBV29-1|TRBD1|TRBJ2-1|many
TGCAGCGTGACAGGGACAGGGGGCTTAGGGCAGTTCTTC
CSVTGTGGLGQFF
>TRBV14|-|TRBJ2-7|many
TGTGCCAGCAGCCAAGGGGTCCTTAGGAGCGAGCAGTACTTC
CASSQGVLRSEQYF
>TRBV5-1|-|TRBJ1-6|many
TGCGCCAGCCACCGGCAGGGGTCATCGAATTCACCCCTCCACTTT
CASHRQGSSNSPLHF
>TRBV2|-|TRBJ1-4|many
TGTGCCAGCAGTGAAGCACCGATTACATCAACTAATGAAAAACTGTTTTTT
CASSEAPITSTNEKLFF
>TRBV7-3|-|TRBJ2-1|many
TGTGCCAGCAGCCCACAAGCGGGCTCCTACAATGAGCAGTTCTTC
CASSPQAGSYNEQFF
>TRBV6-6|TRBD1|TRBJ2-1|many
TGTGCCAGCAGTTACTCGGGACAGGGCCCGAATGAGCAGTTCTTC
CASSYSGQGPNEQFF
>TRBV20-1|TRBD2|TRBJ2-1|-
TGCAGTGCTAGTGTCAGACTAGCGGGTGGACCCGGCAATGAGCAGTTCTTC
CSASVRLAGGPGNEQFF
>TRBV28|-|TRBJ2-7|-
TGTGCCAGCACCCAAGGACGCTCTGTTGCCTACGAGCAGTACTTC
CASTQGRSVAYEQYF
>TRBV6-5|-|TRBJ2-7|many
TGTGCCAGCAGTCCGACGGTTACCTACGAGCAGTACTTC
CASSPTVTYEQYF
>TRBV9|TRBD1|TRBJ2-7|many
TGTGCCAGCAGCGTAGGGGACAGTATCGGCTACGAGCAGTACTTC
CASSVGDSIGYEQYF
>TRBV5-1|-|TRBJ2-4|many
TGCGCCAGCAGCATTACAGGGTCAACCAAAAACATTCAGTACTTC
CASSITGSTKNIQYF
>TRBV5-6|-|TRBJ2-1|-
TGTGCCAGCAGTAAGGACAGGGGAGGGACTAGTCTCAATGAGCAGTTCTTC
CASSKDRGGTSLNEQFF
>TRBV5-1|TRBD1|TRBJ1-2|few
TGCGCCAGCAGCCCCCGGCAGGGGGCCCAGTATGGCTACACCTTC
CASSPRQGAQYGYTF
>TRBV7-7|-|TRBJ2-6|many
TGTGCTAGCAGCGCGGGACAGTCCGGGGCCAACGTCCTGACTTTC
CASSAGQSGANVLTF
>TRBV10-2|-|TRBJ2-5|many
TGCGCCAGCAGTGAGTCTCTGGCACAAGAGACCCAGTACTTC
CASSESLAQETQYF
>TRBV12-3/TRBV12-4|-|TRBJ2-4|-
TGTGCCAGCAGCCCCTCGGAGATAGCCAAAAACATTCAGTACTTC
CASSPSEIAKNIQYF
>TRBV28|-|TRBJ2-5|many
TGTGCCAGCAGCGGAGGTGGGACCCTTGAGCAGTACTTC
CASSGGGTLEQYF
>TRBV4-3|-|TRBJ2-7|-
TGCGCCAGCAACCAACCCGGGGAGGCAGTCGAGCAGTACTTC
CASNQPGEAVEQYF
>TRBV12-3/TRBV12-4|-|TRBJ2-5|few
TGTGCCAGCACCAGGGGGGGGTCTTCGTATGAGCAGTACTTC
CASTRGGSSYEQYF
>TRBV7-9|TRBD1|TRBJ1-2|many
TGTGCCAGCGGGGACAGGGGCCGGTCCGGCTACACCTTC
CASGDRGRSGYTF